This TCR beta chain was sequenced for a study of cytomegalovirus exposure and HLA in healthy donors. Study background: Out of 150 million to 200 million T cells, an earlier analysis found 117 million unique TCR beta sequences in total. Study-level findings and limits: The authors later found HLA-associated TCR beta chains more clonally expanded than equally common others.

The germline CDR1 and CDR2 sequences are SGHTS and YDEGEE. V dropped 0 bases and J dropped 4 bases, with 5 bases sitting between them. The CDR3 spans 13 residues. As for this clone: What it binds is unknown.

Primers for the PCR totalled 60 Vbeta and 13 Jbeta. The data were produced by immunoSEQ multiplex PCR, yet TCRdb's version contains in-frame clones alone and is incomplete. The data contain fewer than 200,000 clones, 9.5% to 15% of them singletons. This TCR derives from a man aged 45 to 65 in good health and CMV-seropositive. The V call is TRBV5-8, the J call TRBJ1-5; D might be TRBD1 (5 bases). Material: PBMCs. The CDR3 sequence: CASSLGQNQPQHF. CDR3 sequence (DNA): TGTGCCAGCAGCTTGGGACAGAATCAGCCCCAGCATTTT.